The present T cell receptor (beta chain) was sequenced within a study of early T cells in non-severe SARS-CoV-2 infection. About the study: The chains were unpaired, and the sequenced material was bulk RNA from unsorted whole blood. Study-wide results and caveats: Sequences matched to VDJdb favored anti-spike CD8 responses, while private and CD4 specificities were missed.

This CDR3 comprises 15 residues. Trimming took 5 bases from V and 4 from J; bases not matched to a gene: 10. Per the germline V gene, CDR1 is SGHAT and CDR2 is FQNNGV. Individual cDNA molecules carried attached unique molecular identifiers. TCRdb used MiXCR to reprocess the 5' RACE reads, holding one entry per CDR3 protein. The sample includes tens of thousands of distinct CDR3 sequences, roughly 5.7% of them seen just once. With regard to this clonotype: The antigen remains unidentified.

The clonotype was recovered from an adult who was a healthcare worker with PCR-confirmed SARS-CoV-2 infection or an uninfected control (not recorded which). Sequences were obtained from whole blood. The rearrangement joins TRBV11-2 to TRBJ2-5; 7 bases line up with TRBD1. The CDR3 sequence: CASSQSQGLGETQYF. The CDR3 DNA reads TGTGCCAGCAGCCAATCACAGGGGCTTGGAGAGACCCAGTACTTC.